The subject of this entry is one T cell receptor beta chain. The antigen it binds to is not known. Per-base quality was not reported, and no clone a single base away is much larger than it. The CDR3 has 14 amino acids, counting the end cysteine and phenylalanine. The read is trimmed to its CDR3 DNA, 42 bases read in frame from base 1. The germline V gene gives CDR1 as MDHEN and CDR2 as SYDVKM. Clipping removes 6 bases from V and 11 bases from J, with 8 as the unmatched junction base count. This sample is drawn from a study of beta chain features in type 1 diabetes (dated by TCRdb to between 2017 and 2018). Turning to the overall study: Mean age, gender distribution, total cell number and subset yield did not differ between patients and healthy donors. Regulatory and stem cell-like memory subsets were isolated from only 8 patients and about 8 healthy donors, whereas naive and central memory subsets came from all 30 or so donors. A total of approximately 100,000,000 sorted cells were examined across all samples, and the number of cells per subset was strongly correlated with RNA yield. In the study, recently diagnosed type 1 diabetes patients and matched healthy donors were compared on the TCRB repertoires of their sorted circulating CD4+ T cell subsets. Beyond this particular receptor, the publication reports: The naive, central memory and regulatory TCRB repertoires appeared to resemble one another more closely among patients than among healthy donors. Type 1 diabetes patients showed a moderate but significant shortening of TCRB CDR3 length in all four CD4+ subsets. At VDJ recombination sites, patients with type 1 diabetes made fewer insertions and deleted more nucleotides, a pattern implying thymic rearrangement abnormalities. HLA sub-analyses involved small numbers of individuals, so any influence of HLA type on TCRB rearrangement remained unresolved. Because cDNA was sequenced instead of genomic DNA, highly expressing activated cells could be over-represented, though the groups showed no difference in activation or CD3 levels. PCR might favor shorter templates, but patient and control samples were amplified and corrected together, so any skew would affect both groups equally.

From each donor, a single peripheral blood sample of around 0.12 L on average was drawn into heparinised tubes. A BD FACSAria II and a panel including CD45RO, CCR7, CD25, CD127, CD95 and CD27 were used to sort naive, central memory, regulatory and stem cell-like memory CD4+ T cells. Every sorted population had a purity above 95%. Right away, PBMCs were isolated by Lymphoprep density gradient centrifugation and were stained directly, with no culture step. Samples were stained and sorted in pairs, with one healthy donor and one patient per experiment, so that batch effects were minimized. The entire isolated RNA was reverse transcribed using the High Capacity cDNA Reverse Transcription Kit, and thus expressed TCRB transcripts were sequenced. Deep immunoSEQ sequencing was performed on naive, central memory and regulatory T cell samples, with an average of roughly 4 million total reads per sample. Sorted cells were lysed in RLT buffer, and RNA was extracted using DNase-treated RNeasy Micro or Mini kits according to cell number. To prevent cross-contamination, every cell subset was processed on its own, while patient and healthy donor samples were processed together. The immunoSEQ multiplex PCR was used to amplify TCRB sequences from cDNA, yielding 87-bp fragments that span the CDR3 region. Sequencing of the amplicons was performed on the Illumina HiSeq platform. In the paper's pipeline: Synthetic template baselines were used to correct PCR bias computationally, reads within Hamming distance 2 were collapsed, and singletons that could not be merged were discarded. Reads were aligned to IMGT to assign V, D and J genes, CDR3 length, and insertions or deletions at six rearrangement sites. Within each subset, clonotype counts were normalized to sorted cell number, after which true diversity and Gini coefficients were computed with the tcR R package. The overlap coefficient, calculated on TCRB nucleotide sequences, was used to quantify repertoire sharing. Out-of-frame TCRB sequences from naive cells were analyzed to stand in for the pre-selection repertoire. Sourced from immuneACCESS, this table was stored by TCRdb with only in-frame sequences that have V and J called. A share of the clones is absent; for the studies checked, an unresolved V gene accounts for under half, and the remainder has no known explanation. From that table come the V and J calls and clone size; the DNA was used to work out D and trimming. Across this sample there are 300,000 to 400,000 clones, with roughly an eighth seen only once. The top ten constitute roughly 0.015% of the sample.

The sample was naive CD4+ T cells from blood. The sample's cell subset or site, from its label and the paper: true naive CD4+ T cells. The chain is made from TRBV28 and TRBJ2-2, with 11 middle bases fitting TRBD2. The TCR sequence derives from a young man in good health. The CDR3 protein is CASRPTSGREELFF. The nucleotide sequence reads TGTGCCAGCAGGCCAACTAGCGGGAGAGAAGAGCTGTTTTTT.